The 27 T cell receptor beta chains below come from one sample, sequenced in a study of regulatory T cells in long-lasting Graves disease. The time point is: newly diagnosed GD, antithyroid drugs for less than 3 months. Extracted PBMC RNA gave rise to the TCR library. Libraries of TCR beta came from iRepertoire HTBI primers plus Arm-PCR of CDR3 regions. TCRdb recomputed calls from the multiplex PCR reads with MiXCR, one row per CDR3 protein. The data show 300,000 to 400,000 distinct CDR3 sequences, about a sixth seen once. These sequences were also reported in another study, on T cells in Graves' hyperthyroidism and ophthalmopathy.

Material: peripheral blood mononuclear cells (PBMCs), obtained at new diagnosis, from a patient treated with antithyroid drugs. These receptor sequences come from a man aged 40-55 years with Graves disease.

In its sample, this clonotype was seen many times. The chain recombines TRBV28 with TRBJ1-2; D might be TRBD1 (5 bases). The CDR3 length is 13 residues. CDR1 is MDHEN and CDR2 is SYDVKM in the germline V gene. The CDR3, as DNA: TGTGCAACTCGGGACCCCTTTGACTATGGCTACACCTTC. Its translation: CATRDPFDYGYTF.

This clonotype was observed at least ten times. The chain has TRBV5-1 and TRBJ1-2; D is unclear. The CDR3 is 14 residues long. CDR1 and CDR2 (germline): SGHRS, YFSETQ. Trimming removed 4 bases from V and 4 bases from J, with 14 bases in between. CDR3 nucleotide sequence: TGCGCCAGCAGCCGACACCCGGACGGCTATGGCTACACCTTC. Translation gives CASSRHPDGYGYTF.

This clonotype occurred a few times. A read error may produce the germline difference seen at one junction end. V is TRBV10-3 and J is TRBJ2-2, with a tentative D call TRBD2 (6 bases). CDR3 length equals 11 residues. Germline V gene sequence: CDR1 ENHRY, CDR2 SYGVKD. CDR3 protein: CAISGTGGLFF. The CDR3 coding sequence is TGTGCCATCAGTGGAACCGGGGGGCTGTTTTTT.

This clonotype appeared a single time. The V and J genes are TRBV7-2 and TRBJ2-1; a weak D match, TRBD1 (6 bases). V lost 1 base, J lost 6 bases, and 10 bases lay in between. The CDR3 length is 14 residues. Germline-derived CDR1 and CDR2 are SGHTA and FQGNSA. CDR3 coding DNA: TGTGCCAGCAGCTTAGGTTCAGGGGCCAATGAGCAGTTCTTC. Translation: CASSLGSGANEQFF.

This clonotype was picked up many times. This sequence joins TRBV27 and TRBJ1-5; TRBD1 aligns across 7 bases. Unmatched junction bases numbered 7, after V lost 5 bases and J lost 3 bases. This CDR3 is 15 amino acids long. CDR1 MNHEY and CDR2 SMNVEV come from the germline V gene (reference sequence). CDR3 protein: CASSPIGTVNQPQHF. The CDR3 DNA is TGTGCCAGCAGTCCCATCGGGACAGTCAATCAGCCCCAGCATTTT.

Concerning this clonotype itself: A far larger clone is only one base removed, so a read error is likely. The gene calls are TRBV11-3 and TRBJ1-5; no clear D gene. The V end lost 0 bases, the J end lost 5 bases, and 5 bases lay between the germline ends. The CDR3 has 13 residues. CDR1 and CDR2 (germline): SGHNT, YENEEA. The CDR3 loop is CASSLDSYQPQHF. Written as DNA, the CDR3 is TGTGCCAGCAGCTTAGACAGCTATCAGCCCCAGCATTTT.

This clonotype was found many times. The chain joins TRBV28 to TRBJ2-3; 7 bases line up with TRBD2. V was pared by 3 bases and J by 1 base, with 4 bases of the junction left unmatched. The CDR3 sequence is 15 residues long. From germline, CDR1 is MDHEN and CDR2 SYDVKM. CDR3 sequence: CASSFQSGGTDTQYF. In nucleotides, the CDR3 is TGTGCCAGCAGTTTTCAGAGCGGGGGCACAGATACGCAGTATTTT.

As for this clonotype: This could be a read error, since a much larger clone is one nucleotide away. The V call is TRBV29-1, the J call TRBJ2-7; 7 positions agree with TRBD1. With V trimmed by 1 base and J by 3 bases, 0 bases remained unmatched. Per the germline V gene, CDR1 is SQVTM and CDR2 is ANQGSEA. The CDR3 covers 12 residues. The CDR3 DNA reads TGCAGCGTTGAAGGACAGGGCTACGAGCAGTACTTC. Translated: CSVEGQGYEQYF.

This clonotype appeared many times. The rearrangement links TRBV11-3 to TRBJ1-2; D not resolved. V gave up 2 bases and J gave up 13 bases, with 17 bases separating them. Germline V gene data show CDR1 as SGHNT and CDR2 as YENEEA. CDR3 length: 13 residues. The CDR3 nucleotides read TGTGCCAGCAGCTTACTCGGGCCGGAGGCTTGCACCTTC. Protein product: CASSLLGPEACTF.

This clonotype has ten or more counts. The CDR3 coding sequence is TGCGCCAGCAGCAACCCCACAGATACGCAGTATTTT. Translating it yields CASSNPTDTQYF. V gene TRBV5-1 combines with J gene TRBJ2-3; D not resolved. The CDR3 runs to 12 residues. CDR1 and CDR2 from the germline V gene are SGHRS and YFSETQ. The V end was cut by 4 bases, the J end by 2 bases, with 5 bases between.

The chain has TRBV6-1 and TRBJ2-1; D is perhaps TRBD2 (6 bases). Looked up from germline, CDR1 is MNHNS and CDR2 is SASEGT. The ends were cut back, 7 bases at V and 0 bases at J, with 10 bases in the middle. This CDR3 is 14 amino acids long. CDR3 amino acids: CASTGGSSYNEQFF. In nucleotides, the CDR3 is TGTGCCAGCACCGGGGGAAGCTCCTACAATGAGCAGTTCTTC.

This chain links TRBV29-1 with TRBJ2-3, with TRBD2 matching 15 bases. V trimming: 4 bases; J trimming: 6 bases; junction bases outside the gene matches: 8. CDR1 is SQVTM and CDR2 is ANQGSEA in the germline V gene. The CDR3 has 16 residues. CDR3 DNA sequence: TGCAGCGTTGGCAGGACTAGCGGGGGGGCTCCGGATACGCAGTATTTT. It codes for CSVGRTSGGAPDTQYF.

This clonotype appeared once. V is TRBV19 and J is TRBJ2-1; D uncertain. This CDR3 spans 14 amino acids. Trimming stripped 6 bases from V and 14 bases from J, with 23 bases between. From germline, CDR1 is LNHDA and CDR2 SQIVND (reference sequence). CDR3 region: CASSKDKSGLRKFF. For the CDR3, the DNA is TGTGCCAGTAGCAAAGATAAGTCCGGTCTGAGGAAGTTCTTC.

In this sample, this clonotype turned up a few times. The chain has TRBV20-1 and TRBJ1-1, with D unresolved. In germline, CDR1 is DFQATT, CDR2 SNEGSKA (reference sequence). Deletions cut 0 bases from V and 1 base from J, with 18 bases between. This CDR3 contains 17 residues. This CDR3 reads CSARDRSRPRANTEAFF. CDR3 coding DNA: TGCAGTGCTAGAGATAGGAGCAGACCCCGGGCGAACACTGAAGCTTTCTTT.

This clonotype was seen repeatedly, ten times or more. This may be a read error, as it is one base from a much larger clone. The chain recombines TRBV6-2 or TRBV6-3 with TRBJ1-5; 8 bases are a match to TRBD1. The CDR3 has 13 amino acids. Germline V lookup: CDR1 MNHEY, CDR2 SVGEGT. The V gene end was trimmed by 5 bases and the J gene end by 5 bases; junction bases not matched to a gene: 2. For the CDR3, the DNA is TGTGCCAGCAGTCGGGACAGGTATCAGCCCCAGCATTTT. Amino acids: CASSRDRYQPQHF.

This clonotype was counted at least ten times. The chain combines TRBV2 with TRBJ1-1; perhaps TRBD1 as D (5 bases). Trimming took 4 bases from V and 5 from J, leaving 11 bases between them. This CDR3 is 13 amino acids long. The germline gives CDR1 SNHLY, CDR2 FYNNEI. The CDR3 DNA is TGTGCCAGCAGTGTGTCAGGGAGAACTGAAGCTTTCTTT. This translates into CASSVSGRTEAFF. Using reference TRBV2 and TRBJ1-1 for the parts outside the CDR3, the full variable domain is EPEVTQTPSHQVTQMGQEVILRCVPISNHLYFYWYRQILGQKVEFLVSFYNNEISEKSEIFDDQFSVERPDGSNFTLKIRSTKLEDSAMYFCASSVSGRTEAFFGQGTRLTVV.

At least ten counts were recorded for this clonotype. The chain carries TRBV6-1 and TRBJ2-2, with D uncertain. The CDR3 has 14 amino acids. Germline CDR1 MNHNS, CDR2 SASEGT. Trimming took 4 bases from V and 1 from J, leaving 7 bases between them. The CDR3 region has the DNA TGTGCCAGCAGTGCCTGGCAGAACACCGGGGAGCTGTTTTTT. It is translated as CASSAWQNTGELFF.

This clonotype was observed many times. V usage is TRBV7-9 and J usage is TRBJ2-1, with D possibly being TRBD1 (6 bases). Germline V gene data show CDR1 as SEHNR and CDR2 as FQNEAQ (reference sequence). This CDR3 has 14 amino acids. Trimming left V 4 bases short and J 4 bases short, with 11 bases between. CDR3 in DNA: TGTGCCAGCAGCTCCATCAGGGGATACAATGAGCAGTTCTTC. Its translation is CASSSIRGYNEQFF. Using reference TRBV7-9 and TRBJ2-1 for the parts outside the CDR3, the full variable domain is DTGVSQNPRHKITKRGQNVTFRCDPISEHNRLYWYRQTLGQGPEFLTYFQNEAQLEKSRLLSDRFSAERPKGSFSTLEIQRTEQGDSAMYLCASSSIRGYNEQFFGPGTRLTVL.

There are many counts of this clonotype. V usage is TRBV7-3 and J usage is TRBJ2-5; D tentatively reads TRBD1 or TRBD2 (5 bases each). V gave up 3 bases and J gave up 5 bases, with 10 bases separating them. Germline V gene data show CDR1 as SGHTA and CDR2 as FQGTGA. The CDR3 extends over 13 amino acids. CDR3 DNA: TGTGCCAGCAGCTTCGGGGCTTCGGAGACCCAGTACTTC. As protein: CASSFGASETQYF.

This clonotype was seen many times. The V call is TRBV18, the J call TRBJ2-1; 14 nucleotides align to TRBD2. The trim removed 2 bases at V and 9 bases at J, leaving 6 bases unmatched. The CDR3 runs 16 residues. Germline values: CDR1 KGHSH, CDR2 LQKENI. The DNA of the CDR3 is TGTGCCAGCTCACCAAGCGGGACTAGCGGGGGTACTGAGCAGTTCTTC. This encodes CASSPSGTSGGTEQFF. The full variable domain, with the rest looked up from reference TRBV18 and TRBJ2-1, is NAGVMQNPRHLVRRRGQEARLRCSPMKGHSHVYWYRQLPEEGLKFMVYLQKENIIDESGMPKERFSAEFPKEGPSILRIQQVVRGDSAAYFCASSPSGTSGGTEQFFGPGTRLTVL.

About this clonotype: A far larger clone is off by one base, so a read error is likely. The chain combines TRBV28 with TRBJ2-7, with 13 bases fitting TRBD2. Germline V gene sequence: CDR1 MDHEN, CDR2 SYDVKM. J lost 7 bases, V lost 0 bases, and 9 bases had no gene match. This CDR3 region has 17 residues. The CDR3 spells CASSLWTSGGRLNEQYF. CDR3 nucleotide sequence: TGTGCCAGCAGTTTATGGACTAGCGGGGGGCGTCTGAATGAGCAGTACTTC.

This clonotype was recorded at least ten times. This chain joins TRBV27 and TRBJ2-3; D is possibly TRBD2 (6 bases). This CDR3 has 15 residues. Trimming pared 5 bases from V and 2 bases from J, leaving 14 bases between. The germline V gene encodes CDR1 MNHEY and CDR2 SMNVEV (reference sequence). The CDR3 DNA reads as TGTGCCAGCAGTACCACGAGGAGGGCCACAGATACGCAGTATTTT. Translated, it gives CASSTTRRATDTQYF.

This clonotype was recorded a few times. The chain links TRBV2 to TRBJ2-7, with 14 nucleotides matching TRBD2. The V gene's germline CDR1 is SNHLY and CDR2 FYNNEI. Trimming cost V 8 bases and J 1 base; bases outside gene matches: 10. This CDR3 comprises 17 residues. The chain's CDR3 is CASRRTSGGPRSYEQYF. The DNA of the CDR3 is TGTGCCAGCCGTAGGACTAGCGGGGGGCCCAGATCCTACGAGCAGTACTTC.

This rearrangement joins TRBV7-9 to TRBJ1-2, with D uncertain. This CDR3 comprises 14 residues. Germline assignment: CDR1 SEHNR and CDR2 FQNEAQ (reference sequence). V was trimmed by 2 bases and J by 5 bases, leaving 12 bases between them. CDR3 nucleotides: TGTGCCAGCAGCTTAAGAGGGTCAGGTTATGGCTACACCTTC. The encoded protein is CASSLRGSGYGYTF.

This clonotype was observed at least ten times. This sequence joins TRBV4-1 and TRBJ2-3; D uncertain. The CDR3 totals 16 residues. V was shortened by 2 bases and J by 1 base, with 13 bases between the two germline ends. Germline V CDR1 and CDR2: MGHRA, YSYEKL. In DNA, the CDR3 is TGCGCCAGCAGCCAAAGAGAGTGGGAACGCACAGATACGCAGTATTTT. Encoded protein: CASSQREWERTDTQYF.

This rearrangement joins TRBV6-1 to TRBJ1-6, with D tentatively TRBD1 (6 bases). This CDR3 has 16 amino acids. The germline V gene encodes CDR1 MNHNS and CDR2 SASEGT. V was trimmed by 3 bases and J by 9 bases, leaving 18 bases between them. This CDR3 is CASSDPAGQGFSPLHF. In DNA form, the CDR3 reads TGTGCCAGCAGTGATCCCGCCGGGCAGGGGTTTTCACCCCTCCACTTT.

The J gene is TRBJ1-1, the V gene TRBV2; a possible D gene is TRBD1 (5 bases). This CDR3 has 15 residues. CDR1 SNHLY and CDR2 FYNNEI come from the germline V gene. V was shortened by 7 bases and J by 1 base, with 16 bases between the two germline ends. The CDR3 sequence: CASNPLGVGNTEAFF. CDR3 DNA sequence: TGTGCCAGCAACCCTTTGGGGGTGGGGAACACTGAAGCTTTCTTT. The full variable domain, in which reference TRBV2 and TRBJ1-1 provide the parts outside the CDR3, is EPEVTQTPSHQVTQMGQEVILRCVPISNHLYFYWYRQILGQKVEFLVSFYNNEISEKSEIFDDQFSVERPDGSNFTLKIRSTKLEDSAMYFCASNPLGVGNTEAFFGQGTRLTVV.